Each of the 26 T cell receptor beta chains below was sequenced from the same sample in a study of cytomegalovirus exposure and HLA in healthy donors. It was with 60 Vbeta and 13 Jbeta primers that the PCR ran. TCRdb's table, derived via immunoSEQ multiplex PCR, lists solely in-frame clones and lacks some. The top ten hold around 6% of the sample, which has hundreds of thousands of clones, about 81% seen once. Sequenced material: PBMCs. These receptors were obtained from a man aged 40-49 years in good health and CMV-seropositive.

The chain carries TRBV9 and TRBJ2-7; maybe TRBD1 (6 bases). Looked up from germline, CDR1 is SGDLS and CDR2 is YYNGEE. Trimming cost V 0 bases and J 7 bases, with 17 bases left between them. This CDR3 is 15 amino acids long. Here the CDR3 reads CASSVDLGGVGEQYF. The CDR3 DNA reads as TGTGCCAGCAGCGTAGATCTAGGGGGTGTTGGGGAGCAGTACTTC.

The chain couples TRBV5-1 to TRBJ1-4; the D gene is possibly TRBD1 (6 bases). V lost 1 base and J lost 5, with 9 bases in between. The CDR3 length is 14 residues. Germline V lookup: CDR1 SGHRS, CDR2 YFSETQ. CDR3: CASSLRGQNEKLFF. CDR3 sequence (DNA): TGCGCCAGCAGCTTGAGGGGACAAAATGAAAAACTGTTTTTT. Looking up the rest from reference TRBV5-1 and TRBJ1-4 gives the full variable domain: KAGVTQTPRYLIKTRGQQVTLSCSPISGHRSVSWYQQTPGQGLQFLFEYFSETQRNKGNFPGRFSGRQFSNSRSEMNVSTLELGDSALYLCASSLRGQNEKLFFGSGTQLSVL.

This clone has just a few counts. This chain links TRBV18 with TRBJ1-1; 8 bases line up with TRBD1. Germline values: CDR1 KGHSH, CDR2 LQKENI. With V trimmed by 5 bases and J by 12 bases, 11 bases remained unmatched. This CDR3 is built from 13 residues. The CDR3 region has the DNA TGTGCCAGCTCAGACGGACAGGGAACGGGAACTTTCTTT. Residues: CASSDGQGTGTFF.

V and J are TRBV5-1 and TRBJ2-5, with 14 bases aligning to TRBD2. This CDR3 spans 20 amino acids. V was clipped by 3 bases and J by 5 bases; unmatched bases: 18. The germline V gene has CDR1 SGHRS and CDR2 YFSETQ. CDR3 nucleotides: TGCGCCAGCAGCTCGGGACTAGCGGGAGTGGGCGGCACACGGTGGGAGACCCAGTACTTC. Its translation is CASSSGLAGVGGTRWETQYF.

In this sample, this clone turned up once. The V gene is TRBV2, the J gene TRBJ1-3; no clear D. This CDR3 region has 14 residues. Trimming left V 6 bases short and J 5 bases short, with 14 bases between. The germline V gene has CDR1 SNHLY and CDR2 FYNNEI. As DNA, the CDR3 is TGTGCCAGCAGCCCGTCCTGGGCACGAAACACCATATATTTT. Translation gives CASSPSWARNTIYF.

This chain uses TRBV20-1 with TRBJ1-1, with D possibly being TRBD1 (6 bases). This CDR3 region has 11 residues. Trimming cost V 1 base and J 10 bases, with 10 bases left between them. CDR1 is DFQATT and CDR2 is SNEGSKA in the germline V gene (reference sequence). Here the CDR3 DNA reads TGCAGTGCTAGAGTGGGCAGGGGAGCTTTCTTT. The encoded protein is CSARVGRGAFF.

The V call is TRBV27, the J call TRBJ1-1; 8 bases align to TRBD1. With V trimmed by 4 bases and J by 1 base, 2 bases remained unmatched. The CDR3 is 14 residues long. Germline V gives CDR1 MNHEY, CDR2 SMNVEV (reference sequence). The CDR3 DNA reads as TGTGCCAGCAGTTATGGGACAGGGAACACTGAAGCTTTCTTT. It codes for CASSYGTGNTEAFF.

In the case of this clone: A read error may produce the germline difference seen at one junction end. The chain carries TRBV19 and TRBJ2-7; 10 bases line up with TRBD1. CDR3 length: 15 residues. The germline V gene encodes CDR1 LNHDA and CDR2 SQIVND (reference sequence). The CDR3 here is CASSASTGGSNEQYF. The CDR3 coding sequence is TGTGCCAGTAGTGCATCGACAGGGGGCTCCAACGAGCAGTACTTC.

The J gene is TRBJ2-7, the V gene TRBV5-1, with a weak D call TRBD1 (8 bases). This CDR3 is built from 15 residues. The germline gives CDR1 SGHRS, CDR2 YFSETQ. V lost 2 bases and J 2 bases, leaving 14 bases between the germline ends. The CDR3, as DNA: TGCGCCAGCAGCTTAACAGGGGGAGGGACCTACGAGCAGTACTTC. Translating it yields CASSLTGGGTYEQYF.

J is TRBJ2-5 and V is TRBV28, with 14 bases fitting TRBD2. Germline CDR1 reads MDHEN; CDR2 reads SYDVKM. Trimming cost V 5 bases and J 4 bases; bases outside gene matches: 18. This CDR3 is built from 20 residues. The CDR3 bases are TGTGCCAGCAGTCCTGGGACTAGCGGGAGTAGAACGGGTCAGAGAGAGACCCAGTACTTC. Amino acid sequence: CASSPGTSGSRTGQRETQYF.

Here the CDR3 reads CASSYGTGTNEKLFF. CDR3 coding DNA: TGTGCCAGCAGTTATGGGACAGGGACTAATGAAAAACTGTTTTTT. The chain links TRBV6-6 to TRBJ1-4; 9 positions match TRBD1. V trimming: 3 bases; J trimming: 2 bases; junction bases outside the gene matches: 1. This CDR3 has 15 amino acids. The germline V gene encodes CDR1 MNHNY and CDR2 SVGAGI (reference sequence).

J is TRBJ2-2 and V is TRBV2; D is undetermined. This CDR3 has 14 residues. CDR1 SNHLY and CDR2 FYNNEI come from the germline V gene. Trimming pared 6 bases from V and 1 base from J, leaving 9 bases between. CDR3 protein: CASRTDLNTGELFF. Here the CDR3 DNA reads TGTGCCAGCAGGACTGACCTGAACACCGGGGAGCTGTTTTTT.

The rearrangement uses TRBV7-8 and TRBJ1-1; D is ambiguous. This CDR3 comprises 13 residues. Germline values: CDR1 SGHVS, CDR2 FQNEAQ. Trimming stripped 5 bases from V and 1 base from J, with 8 bases between. As DNA, the CDR3 is TGTGCCAGCAGCCAACACAGGAACACTGAAGCTTTCTTT. Translating gives CASSQHRNTEAFF.

Only one count was recorded for this clone. The chain recombines TRBV5-1 with TRBJ2-5; tentative D call: TRBD2 (6 bases). CDR1 is SGHRS, CDR2 YFSETQ, per germline. V lost 3 bases and J 5 bases, leaving 17 bases between the germline ends. This CDR3 spans 15 amino acids. The CDR3 here is CASSSAGGVGETQYF. In DNA, the CDR3 is TGCGCCAGCAGCTCAGCCGGAGGGGTGGGCGAGACCCAGTACTTC.

The table lists this clone with a count of one. This chain connects TRBV9 to TRBJ1-1; D not certain. The length of the CDR3 is 13 residues. Germline V CDR1 and CDR2: SGDLS, YYNGEE. The V gene lost 0 bases and the J gene lost 1 base, with 4 bases spanning the gap. The CDR3: CASSVAGNTEAFF. The CDR3 region has the DNA TGTGCCAGCAGCGTAGCAGGGAACACTGAAGCTTTCTTT.

This chain joins TRBV5-1 and TRBJ2-1, with 15 bases matching TRBD2. This CDR3 comprises 16 residues. After removal of 0 bases from V and 8 bases from J, the junction contained 3 bases not matched to a gene. CDR1 SGHRS and CDR2 YFSETQ come from the germline V gene. CDR3 bases: TGCGCCAGCAGCTTGGGCAGGACTAGCGGGAGGGATGAGCAGTTCTTC. It specifies CASSLGRTSGRDEQFF.

This chain connects TRBV5-1 to TRBJ1-2; 7 positions match TRBD1. V shed 4 bases and J 8 bases; nucleotides not matched to a gene: 14. This CDR3 is 15 amino acids long. Germline lookup yields CDR1 SGHRS and CDR2 YFSETQ. The CDR3 protein is CASSVATTGVIGYTF. The CDR3 DNA reads as TGCGCCAGCAGCGTTGCTACCACAGGGGTAATAGGCTACACCTTC.

The V gene is TRBV6-1, the J gene TRBJ1-2; 7 nucleotides match TRBD1. Losses at the gene ends were 10 bases for V and 7 bases for J; bases not matched to a gene: 9. There are 12 residues in the CDR3. Germline V CDR1 and CDR2: MNHNS, SASEGT. In DNA form, the CDR3 reads TGTGCCAACGTCGACAGGGTCGCTGGCTACACCTTC. Translating gives CANVDRVAGYTF.

This chain links TRBV5-1 with TRBJ1-1; TRBD1 might be the D (5 bases). V shed 5 bases and J shed 4 bases, with 15 bases lying between them. This CDR3 is built from 14 residues. Germline CDR1 is SGHRS and CDR2 is YFSETQ. The CDR3 sequence: CASRPQVSGTEAFF. CDR3 nucleotide sequence: TGCGCCAGCAGACCACAGGTCTCGGGCACTGAAGCTTTCTTT.

This sequence joins TRBV30 and TRBJ2-7; tentative D call: TRBD1 (5 bases). Germline values: CDR1 GTSNPN, CDR2 SVGIG (reference sequence). Trimming shortened V by 4 bases and J by 4 bases, and 8 bases separated the two germline ends. The CDR3 totals 11 residues. DNA of the CDR3: TGTGCCTGGAAGACAGTTTACGAGCAGTACTTC. Translated: CAWKTVYEQYF.

This chain connects TRBV10-3 to TRBJ1-5, with TRBD1 matching over 9 bases. Germline CDR1 reads ENHRY; CDR2 reads SYGVKD. The CDR3 is 16 amino acids. The V gene end was trimmed by 3 bases and the J gene end by 9 bases; junction bases not matched to a gene: 12. CDR3 amino acids: CAISEPSGTGIGPQHF. CDR3 sequence (DNA): TGTGCCATCAGTGAACCCAGTGGGACAGGGATAGGGCCCCAGCATTTT.

The genes are TRBV9 and TRBJ2-1; D may be TRBD2 (6 bases). The V gene's germline CDR1 is SGDLS and CDR2 YYNGEE. The CDR3 is 12 amino acids. Trimming stripped 0 bases from V and 16 bases from J, with 14 bases between. CDR3 sequence reads: CASSVGEAAPFF. CDR3 in DNA: TGTGCCAGCAGCGTAGGGGAGGCGGCTCCCTTCTTC.

CDR3 region: CASSISRATNEKLFF. DNA for the CDR3: TGTGCCAGTAGTATTTCGAGAGCAACTAATGAAAAACTGTTTTTT. The J gene is TRBJ1-4, the V gene TRBV19; D gene ambiguous. Trimming pared 3 bases from V and 0 bases from J, leaving 8 bases between. Germline CDR1 reads LNHDA; CDR2 reads SQIVND (reference sequence). This CDR3 comprises 15 residues.

This clone turned up a few times. The V call is TRBV6-4, the J call TRBJ2-2, with 10 bases that match TRBD2. The junction had 2 bases not matched to a gene; V was cut back by 4 bases and J by 3 bases. This CDR3 comprises 15 residues. CDR1 and CDR2 (germline): MRHNA, SNTAGT. The CDR3 DNA reads as TGTGCCAGCAGTGCCACTAGCGGGGACACCGGGGAGCTGTTTTTT. Translated: CASSATSGDTGELFF.

This clone appeared a single time. The V gene is TRBV28, the J gene TRBJ2-7; the D call may be TRBD1 or TRBD2 (6 bases each). This CDR3 contains 15 residues. Trimming removed 7 bases at V and 7 bases at J, with 23 bases between. Germline assignment: CDR1 MDHEN and CDR2 SYDVKM. CDR3 amino acids: CASNLGGTTRGEQYV. The CDR3 region has the DNA TGTGCCAGCAACCTTGGGGGCACCACCCGGGGGGAGCAGTACGTC.

This chain uses TRBV5-4 with TRBJ2-7; 9 positions agree with TRBD1. Germline-derived CDR1 and CDR2 are SGHNT and YYREEE (reference sequence). CDR3 length: 14 residues. V shed 4 bases and J 1 base; nucleotides not matched to a gene: 3. The CDR3 nucleotides are TGTGCCAGCAGCGCCGGGACAGGGTCCTACGAGCAGTACGTC. It specifies CASSAGTGSYEQYV.